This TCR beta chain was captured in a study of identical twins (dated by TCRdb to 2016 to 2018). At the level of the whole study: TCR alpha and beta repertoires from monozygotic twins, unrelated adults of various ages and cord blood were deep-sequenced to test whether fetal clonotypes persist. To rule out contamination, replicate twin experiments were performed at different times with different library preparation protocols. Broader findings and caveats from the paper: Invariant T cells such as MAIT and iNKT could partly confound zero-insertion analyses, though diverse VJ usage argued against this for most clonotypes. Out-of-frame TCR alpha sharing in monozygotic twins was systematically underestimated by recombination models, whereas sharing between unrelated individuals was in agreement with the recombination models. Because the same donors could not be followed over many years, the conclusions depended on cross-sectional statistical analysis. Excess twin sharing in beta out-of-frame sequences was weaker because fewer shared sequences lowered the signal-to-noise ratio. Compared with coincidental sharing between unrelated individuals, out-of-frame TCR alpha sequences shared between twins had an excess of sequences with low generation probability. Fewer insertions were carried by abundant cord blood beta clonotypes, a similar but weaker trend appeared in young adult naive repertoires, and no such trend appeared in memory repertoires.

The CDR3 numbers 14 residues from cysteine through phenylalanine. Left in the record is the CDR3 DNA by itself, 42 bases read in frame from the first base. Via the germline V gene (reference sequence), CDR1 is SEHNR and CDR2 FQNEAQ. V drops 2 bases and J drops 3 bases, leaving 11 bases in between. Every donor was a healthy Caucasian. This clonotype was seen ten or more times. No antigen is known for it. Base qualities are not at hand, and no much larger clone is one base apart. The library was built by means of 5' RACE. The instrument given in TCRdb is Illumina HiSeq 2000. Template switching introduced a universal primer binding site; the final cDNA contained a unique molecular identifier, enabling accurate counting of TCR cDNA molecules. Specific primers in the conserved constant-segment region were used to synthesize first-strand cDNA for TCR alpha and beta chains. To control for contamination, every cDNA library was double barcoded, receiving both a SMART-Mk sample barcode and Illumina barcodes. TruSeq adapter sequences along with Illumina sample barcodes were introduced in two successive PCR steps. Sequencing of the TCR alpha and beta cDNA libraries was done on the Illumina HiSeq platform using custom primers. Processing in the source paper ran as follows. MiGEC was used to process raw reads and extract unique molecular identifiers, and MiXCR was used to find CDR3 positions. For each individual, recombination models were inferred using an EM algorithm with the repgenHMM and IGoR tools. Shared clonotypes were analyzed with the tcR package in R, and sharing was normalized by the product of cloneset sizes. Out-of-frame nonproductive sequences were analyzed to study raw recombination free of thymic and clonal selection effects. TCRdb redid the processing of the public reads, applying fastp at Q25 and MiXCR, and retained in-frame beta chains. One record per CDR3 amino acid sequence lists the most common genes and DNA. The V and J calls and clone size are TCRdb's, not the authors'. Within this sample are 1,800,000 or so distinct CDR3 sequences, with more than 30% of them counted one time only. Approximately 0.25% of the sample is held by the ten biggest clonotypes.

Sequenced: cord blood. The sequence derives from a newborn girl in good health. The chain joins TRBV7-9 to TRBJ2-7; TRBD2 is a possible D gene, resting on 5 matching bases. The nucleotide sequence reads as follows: TGTGCCAGCAGCTTAAGCGGACTTTACTACGAGCAGTACTTC. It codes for CASSLSGLYYEQYF.